This T cell receptor (beta chain) was retrieved from a study of CD8 T cells in Susac syndrome. Roughly 0.45 to 1 ug RNA was reverse transcribed with random hexamers. MiXCR, applied by TCRdb to the immunoSEQ multiplex PCR reads, yields one record per CDR3 protein. The table has 150,000 or so distinct CDR3 sequences, around 93% seen once; the top ten hold approximately 0.14%. CDR1 is MNHNY and CDR2 is SVGAGI in the germline V gene (reference sequence). V was pared by 6 bases and J by 1 base, with 15 bases between. CDR3 size: 16 residues. The chain joins TRBV6-6 to TRBJ2-2, with a weak D call TRBD1 (6 bases). What was sequenced was CD4+ T cells from PBMCs. This TCR was recovered from a human donor in good health. The CDR3 coding sequence is TGTGCCAGCAGCCCTACAGGGATGGGGAACACCGGGGAGCTGTTTTTT. Its protein is CASSPTGMGNTGELFF.